One and the same sample provided the 17 T cell receptor beta chains below, sequenced in a study of response to subunit inactivated influenza vaccine. MiXCR was run by TCRdb on the RT-PCR reads, yielding one entry per CDR3 protein. The repertoire has around 500,000 distinct CDR3 sequences, 10% to 11% of them found once; the top ten carry 12%. Sequenced here: PBMCs from blood, sampled 35 to 45 days after vaccination. These receptor sequences come from a man aged 45-65 years who received an inactivated influenza vaccine.

V and J are TRBV7-2 and TRBJ2-2; 8 bases match TRBD1. The V gene end was trimmed by 0 bases and the J gene end by 6 bases; junction bases not matched to a gene: 3. The CDR3 loop spans 15 amino acids. Germline-derived CDR1 and CDR2 are SGHTA and FQGNSA. For the CDR3, the DNA is TGTGCCAGCAGCTTAGCTCCGACAGGGGCCGGGGAGCTGTTTTTT. It specifies CASSLAPTGAGELFF.

The table lists this clonotype with many counts. The J gene is TRBJ2-3, the V gene TRBV20-1; no firm D call. CDR1 is DFQATT and CDR2 is SNEGSKA in the germline V gene (reference sequence). This CDR3 has 10 residues. V was trimmed by 4 bases and J by 10 bases, leaving 9 bases between them. The chain's CDR3 is CSAKPEPQYF. The CDR3 DNA is TGCAGTGCTAAACCCGAGCCGCAGTATTTT.

In its sample, this clonotype was seen many times. V and J are TRBV15 and TRBJ2-1, with TRBD2 matching 13 bases. From germline, CDR1 is LNHNV and CDR2 YYDKDF (reference sequence). The CDR3 spans 17 residues. The V segment lost 5 bases and the J segment 7 bases; nucleotides outside the gene matches: 11. The CDR3 sequence: CATSGPGLAGRPNEQFF. CDR3 DNA sequence: TGTGCCACCAGCGGACCGGGACTAGCGGGGCGGCCTAATGAGCAGTTCTTC.

J is TRBJ2-2 and V is TRBV5-5; D uncertain. Germline CDR1 and CDR2: SGHKS and YYEKEE (reference sequence). Trimming cost V 4 bases and J 0 bases, with 13 bases left between them. The CDR3 is 16 residues long. CDR3 loop: CASSPTPFANTGELFF. In DNA form, the CDR3 reads TGTGCCAGCAGCCCGACACCGTTCGCGAACACCGGGGAGCTGTTTTTT.

In this sample, this clonotype turned up a few times. This chain uses TRBV5-1 with TRBJ2-2; 7 nucleotides match TRBD1. From germline, CDR1 is SGHRS and CDR2 YFSETQ. CDR3 size: 13 residues. V lost 5 bases, J lost 3 bases, and 1 base stayed unmatched. In DNA, the CDR3 is TGCGCCAGCAGGGGACAGCACACCGGGGAGCTGTTTTTT. Amino acids: CASRGQHTGELFF. The variable domain in full, completed from reference TRBV5-1 and TRBJ2-2, reads KAGVTQTPRYLIKTRGQQVTLSCSPISGHRSVSWYQQTPGQGLQFLFEYFSETQRNKGNFPGRFSGRQFSNSRSEMNVSTLELGDSALYLCASRGQHTGELFFGEGSRLTVL.

The CDR3 DNA follows: TGTGCCAGCACTGATAGACAGGGGGTCCACTCTGGGGCCAACGTCCTGACTTTC. The encoded protein is CASTDRQGVHSGANVLTF. This chain connects TRBV11-2 to TRBJ2-6; TRBD1 agrees at 9 bases. The CDR3 has 18 residues. J gave up 0 bases and V 7 bases, and 10 bases lay outside the gene matches. The V gene's germline CDR1 is SGHAT and CDR2 FQNNGV. The full variable domain, completed using reference TRBV11-2 and TRBJ2-6, is EAGVAQSPRYKIIEKRQSVAFWCNPISGHATLYWYQQILGQGPKLLIQFQNNGVVDDSQLPKDRFSAERLKGVDSTLKIQPAKLEDSAVYLCASTDRQGVHSGANVLTFGAGSRLTVL.

The rearrangement joins TRBV9 to TRBJ2-5, with 13 bases aligning to TRBD2. V shed 4 bases, J shed 5 bases, and the junction held 8 bases outside the gene matches. The CDR3 loop spans 16 amino acids. From germline, CDR1 is SGDLS and CDR2 YYNGEE. The CDR3 loop is CASSTGTSGKLETQYF. The CDR3 coding sequence is TGTGCCAGCAGCACAGGGACTAGCGGGAAACTTGAGACCCAGTACTTC.

The chain links TRBV4-3 to TRBJ1-2, with a tentative D call TRBD1 (6 bases). V lost 4 bases to trimming and J lost 4 bases, with 13 bases between them. The germline gives CDR1 LGHNA, CDR2 YSLEER. The length of the CDR3 is 14 residues. CDR3 residues: CASSRDGGGYGYTF. The CDR3 DNA reads as TGCGCCAGCAGCCGAGACGGAGGGGGCTATGGCTACACCTTC.

This clonotype has only a few counts. The chain joins TRBV7-6 to TRBJ2-3, with D possibly being TRBD2 (6 bases). There are 14 residues in the CDR3. Germline V gives CDR1 SGHVS, CDR2 FNYEAQ. V dropped 7 bases and J dropped 4 bases, with 15 bases sitting between them. The CDR3 DNA reads TGTGCCAGCACCGGGACTTTGTCGGCAGATACGCAGTATTTT. This translates into CASTGTLSADTQYF.

This clonotype was observed a few times. This chain joins TRBV20-1 and TRBJ2-1; 8 bases agree with TRBD2. Germline CDR1 DFQATT, CDR2 SNEGSKA (reference sequence). CDR3 length equals 14 residues. J lost 3 bases, V lost 6 bases, and 7 bases had no gene match. The CDR3: CSALLADDYNEQFF. As DNA, the CDR3 is TGCAGTGCCTTACTAGCGGATGACTACAATGAGCAGTTCTTC.

This clonotype was counted many times. The V call is TRBV20-1, the J call TRBJ2-7; D remains unclear. This CDR3 comprises 12 residues. Germline CDR1 and CDR2: DFQATT and SNEGSKA (reference sequence). Trimming stripped 6 bases from V and 4 bases from J, with 13 bases between. The CDR3 DNA follows: TGCAGTGCGCAGCCCCGTATTTACGAGCAGTACTTC. Its protein product is CSAQPRIYEQYF.

In its sample, this clonotype was seen many times. CDR3 in DNA: TGCAGCGGGGCGGACAGACAACAAGAGACCCAGTACTTC. Amino acid sequence: CSGADRQQETQYF. The rearrangement joins TRBV29-1 to TRBJ2-5; TRBD1 is a possible D gene (6 bases). Per germline, CDR1 SQVTM and CDR2 ANQGSEA. This CDR3 region has 13 residues. V was trimmed by 7 bases and J by 2 bases, leaving 14 bases between them. Using reference TRBV29-1 and TRBJ2-5 for the parts outside the CDR3, the full variable domain is SAVISQKPSRDICQRGTSLTIQCQVDSQVTMMFWYRQQPGQSLTLIATANQGSEATYESGFVIDKFPISRPNLTFSTLTVSNMSPEDSSIYLCSGADRQQETQYFGPGTRLLVL.

The chain couples TRBV11-3 to TRBJ2-1; D gene uncertain. The CDR3 consists of 14 residues. V lost 5 bases and J 7 bases, leaving 15 bases between the germline ends. Germline V gene lookup returns CDR1 SGHNT and CDR2 YENEEA. The CDR3 coding sequence is TGTGCCAGCAGCCGCGATTTCTCTGGGAATGAGCAGTTCTTC. Its translation is CASSRDFSGNEQFF. Full variable domain (outside the CDR3, taken from reference TRBV11-3 and TRBJ2-1): EAGVVQSPRYKIIEKKQPVAFWCNPISGHNTLYWYLQNLGQGPELLIRYENEEAVDDSQLPKDRFSAERLKGVDSTLKIQPAELGDSAVYLCASSRDFSGNEQFFGPGTRLTVL.

V and J are TRBV7-2 and TRBJ2-2; D is possibly TRBD2 (6 bases). CDR3 length: 15 residues. V lost 6 bases, J lost 6 bases, and 17 bases lay in between. The germline V gene has CDR1 SGHTA and CDR2 FQGNSA. The CDR3 region is CASRFRMREAGELFF. In nucleotides, the CDR3 is TGTGCCAGCAGATTTCGCATGAGGGAGGCCGGGGAGCTGTTTTTT.

The J gene is TRBJ2-1, the V gene TRBV6-5; tentatively, D is TRBD2 (5 bases). This CDR3 comprises 12 residues. Germline CDR1 reads MNHEY; CDR2 reads SVGAGI. Trimming removed 5 bases at V and 8 bases at J, with 10 bases between. In DNA form, the CDR3 reads TGTGCCAGCAGTACGAGGGTCCATGAGCAGTTCTTC. It encodes CASSTRVHEQFF.

The gene calls are TRBV5-1 and TRBJ2-1, with D unresolved. The CDR3 is 15 amino acids. Germline-derived CDR1 and CDR2 are SGHRS and YFSETQ. The V gene lost 4 bases and the J gene lost 2 bases, with 13 bases spanning the gap. CDR3 residues: CASSPAFSTYNEQFF. The DNA for the CDR3 is TGCGCCAGCAGCCCCGCCTTTTCCACCTACAATGAGCAGTTCTTC.

This chain links TRBV4-3 with TRBJ2-7; 9 nucleotides line up with TRBD1. With V trimmed by 1 base and J by 6 bases, 10 bases remained unmatched. Germline V CDR1 and CDR2: LGHNA, YSLEER. The CDR3 has 16 residues. The DNA of the CDR3 is TGCGCCAGCAGCCAAGCACTTCCGGGACAGGGATCCGAGCAGTACTTC. Its protein product is CASSQALPGQGSEQYF.